The 9 T cell receptor beta chains below all came from one sample that was sequenced in a study of regulatory T cells in long-lasting Graves disease. Arm-PCR of CDR3 regions and iRepertoire HTBI primers were used to build TCR beta libraries. MiXCR was run by TCRdb on the multiplex PCR reads, yielding one entry per CDR3 protein. The sample has over 350,000 distinct CDR3 sequences, approximately 16% seen once. The time point is: newly diagnosed GD, antithyroid drugs for less than 3 months. Following extraction of RNA from PBMCs, that RNA was used to make the TCR library. This same sample was also taken into another study, of T cells in Graves' hyperthyroidism and ophthalmopathy.

The specimen was peripheral blood mononuclear cells (PBMCs), collected at new diagnosis, from a patient treated with antithyroid drugs. These TCRs come from a middle-aged woman with Graves disease.

This clonotype was observed many times. The gene calls are TRBV13 and TRBJ2-1; 11 bases are a match to TRBD2. CDR1 and CDR2 from the germline V gene are PRHDT and FYEKMQ (reference sequence). This CDR3 has 15 residues. V dropped 5 bases and J dropped 4; count of bases not matched to a gene: 4. The CDR3 DNA follows: TGTGCCAGCAGCCCGGGACTAGCGGTTTACAATGAGCAGTTCTTC. Amino acids: CASSPGLAVYNEQFF. The complete variable domain, with remaining parts taken from reference TRBV13 and TRBJ2-1, reads AAGVIQSPRHLIKEKRETATLKCYPIPRHDTVYWYQQGPGQDPQFLISFYEKMQSDKGSIPDRFSAQQFSDYHSELNMSSLELGDSALYFCASSPGLAVYNEQFFGPGTRLTVL.

This clonotype was counted ten times or more. J is TRBJ2-3 and V is TRBV6-1; maybe TRBD2 (6 bases). Looked up from germline, CDR1 is MNHNS and CDR2 is SASEGT. With 7 bases removed from V and 0 bases from J, the gap between germline ends came to 11 bases. This CDR3 has 14 amino acids. The CDR3 DNA reads as TGTGCCAGCAAGGGAGGAAGGAGCACAGATACGCAGTATTTT. This codes for CASKGGRSTDTQYF.

There are a few counts of this clonotype. The chain is built from TRBV5-6 and TRBJ2-1, with 11 positions matching TRBD2. The CDR3 sequence is 16 residues long. The V and J ends lost 4 bases and 8 bases, in that order; junction bases with no gene match: 11. Germline V lookup: CDR1 SGHDT, CDR2 YYEEEE. The CDR3 loop reads CASSQLAGAYLDEQFF. The CDR3 nucleotides read TGTGCCAGCAGCCAACTAGCGGGAGCGTACCTCGATGAGCAGTTCTTC.

This clonotype was observed a handful of times. This chain joins TRBV12-3 or TRBV12-4 and TRBJ2-3; the D gene is possibly TRBD1 (6 bases). This CDR3 is 12 amino acids long. The germline V and J ends were trimmed by 5 bases and 8 bases, with 11 bases remaining between them. This CDR3 reads CASSTTGSTQYF. As DNA, the CDR3 is TGTGCCAGCAGTACTACAGGGAGTACGCAGTATTTT.

This clonotype is a singleton in its sample. This chain joins TRBV10-2 and TRBJ2-3; 8 bases align to TRBD1. CDR1 and CDR2 (germline): WSHSY, SAAADI. V shed 5 bases and J 5 bases; nucleotides not matched to a gene: 6. The CDR3 has 14 amino acids. CDR3 sequence: CASSLRGLVDTQYF. DNA of the CDR3: TGCGCCAGCAGTCTCAGGGGGCTCGTAGATACGCAGTATTTT.

This clonotype has a count of ten or more. The chain combines TRBV6-2 or TRBV6-3 with TRBJ2-1; D could derive from TRBD1 or TRBD2 (5 bases each). V was shortened by 3 bases and J by 7 bases, with 13 bases between the two germline ends. The CDR3 runs to 14 residues. Germline values: CDR1 MNHEY, CDR2 SVGEGT. The CDR3 protein is CASSYYRGSNEQFF. DNA of the CDR3: TGTGCCAGCAGTTATTACCGGGGCTCGAATGAGCAGTTCTTC.

This chain links TRBV3-1 with TRBJ2-7; D gene uncertain. Between the trimmed V and J ends, which lost 5 bases and 0 bases, there was a span of 14 bases. Germline V gene lookup returns CDR1 LGHDT and CDR2 YNNKEL (reference sequence). The CDR3 is made up of 15 amino acids. The CDR3 loop is CASSSLNSFSYEQYF. CDR3 sequence (DNA): TGTGCCAGCAGCTCCCTAAACAGCTTCTCCTACGAGCAGTACTTC.

This clonotype was counted between two and nine times. The genes are TRBV6-9 and TRBJ2-3, with 8 bases aligning to TRBD2. The V gene end was trimmed by 3 bases and the J gene end by 2 bases; junction bases not matched to a gene: 7. The CDR3 sequence is 16 residues long. The germline V gene has CDR1 MNHGY and CDR2 SVAAGI. The CDR3 sequence: CASSYSREGVTDTQYF. The CDR3 coding sequence is TGTGCCAGCAGTTACTCCCGGGAGGGTGTCACAGATACGCAGTATTTT.

The rearrangement uses TRBV12-3 or TRBV12-4 and TRBJ2-4; unclear D gene. This CDR3 comprises 11 residues. V shed 6 bases and J shed 8 bases, with 8 bases lying between them. CDR3 sequence (DNA): TGTGCCAGCAGACTTGACGACATTCAGTACTTC. Translating gives CASRLDDIQYF.